Listed here is a single TCR beta chain. What it binds is not known. The sample comes from a study of OX40 agonist ivuxolimab in advanced cancers. Study-level findings and limits: The CD4+ and CD8+ T cells in the blood had expanded clonally by week 6 at 0.1 to 3.0 mg/kg.

Trimming took off 4 bases at V and 4 bases at J, with 10 bases between the two ends. The germline CDR1 and CDR2 sequences are MRHNA and SNTAGT. The CDR3 is made up of 13 amino acids. The table came from immunoSEQ multiplex PCR; TCRdb's copy has only in-frame clones and leaves some out. The table has about 120,000 clones, around 93% seen once. V and J are TRBV6-4 and TRBJ1-1, with D possibly TRBD1 on 5 matching bases. The sequencing used CD4+ or CD8+ T cells sorted from blood, collected in a trial of the OX40 agonist ivuxolimab. This receptor was obtained from an adult with an advanced solid tumor such as melanoma, head and neck, liver or kidney cancer. CDR3 sequence reads: CASSGQPGTEAFF. The CDR3 DNA reads TGTGCCAGCAGTGGACAGCCCGGCACTGAAGCTTTCTTT.